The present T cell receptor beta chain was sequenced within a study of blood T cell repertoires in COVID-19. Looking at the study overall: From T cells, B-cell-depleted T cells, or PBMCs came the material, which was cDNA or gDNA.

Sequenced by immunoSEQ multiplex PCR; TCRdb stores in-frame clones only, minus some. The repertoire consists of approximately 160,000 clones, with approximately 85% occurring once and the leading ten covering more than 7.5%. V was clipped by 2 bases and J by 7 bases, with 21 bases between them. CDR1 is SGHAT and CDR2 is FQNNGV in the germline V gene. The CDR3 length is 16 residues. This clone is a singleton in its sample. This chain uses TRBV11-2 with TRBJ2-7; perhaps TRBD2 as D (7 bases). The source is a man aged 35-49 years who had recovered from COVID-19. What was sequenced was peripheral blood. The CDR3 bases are TGTGCCAGCAGCTTATCCCCTAGGGGGGGCCCTTGGGAGCAGTACTTC. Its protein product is CASSLSPRGGPWEQYF.